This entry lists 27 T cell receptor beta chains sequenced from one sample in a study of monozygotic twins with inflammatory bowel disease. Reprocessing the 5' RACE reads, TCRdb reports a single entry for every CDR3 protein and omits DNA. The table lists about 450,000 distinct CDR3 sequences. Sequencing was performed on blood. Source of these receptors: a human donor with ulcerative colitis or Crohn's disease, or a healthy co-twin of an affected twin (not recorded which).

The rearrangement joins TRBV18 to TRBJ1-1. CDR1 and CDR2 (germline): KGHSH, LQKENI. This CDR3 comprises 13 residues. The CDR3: CASSPPGQFEAFF.

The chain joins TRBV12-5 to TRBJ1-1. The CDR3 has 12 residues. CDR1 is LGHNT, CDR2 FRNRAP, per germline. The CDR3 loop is CASGLWNTEAFF.

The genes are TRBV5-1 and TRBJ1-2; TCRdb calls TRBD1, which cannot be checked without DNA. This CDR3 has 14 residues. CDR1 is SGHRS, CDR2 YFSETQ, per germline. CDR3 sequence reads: CASSPVGGQYGYTF.

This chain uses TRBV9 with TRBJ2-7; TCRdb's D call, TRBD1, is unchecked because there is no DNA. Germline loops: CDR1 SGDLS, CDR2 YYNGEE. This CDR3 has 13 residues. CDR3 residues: CASSARGRDEQYF.

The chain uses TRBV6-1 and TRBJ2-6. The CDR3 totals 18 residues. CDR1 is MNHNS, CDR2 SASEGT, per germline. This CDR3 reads CASYYSYVPASGANVLTF.

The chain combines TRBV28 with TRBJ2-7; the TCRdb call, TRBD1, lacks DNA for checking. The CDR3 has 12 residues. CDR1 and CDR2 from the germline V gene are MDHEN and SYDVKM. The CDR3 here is CASSLLTGAQYF.

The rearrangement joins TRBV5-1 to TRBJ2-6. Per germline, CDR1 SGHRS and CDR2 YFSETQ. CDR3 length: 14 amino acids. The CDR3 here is CASSPDPGANVLTF.

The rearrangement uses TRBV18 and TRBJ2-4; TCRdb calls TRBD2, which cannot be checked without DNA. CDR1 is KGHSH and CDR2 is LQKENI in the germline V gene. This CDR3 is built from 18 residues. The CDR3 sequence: CASSPLQLAVVSKNIQYF. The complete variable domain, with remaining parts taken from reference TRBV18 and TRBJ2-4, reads NAGVMQNPRHLVRRRGQEARLRCSPMKGHSHVYWYRQLPEEGLKFMVYLQKENIIDESGMPKERFSAEFPKEGPSILRIQQVVRGDSAAYFCASSPLQLAVVSKNIQYFGAGTRLSVL.

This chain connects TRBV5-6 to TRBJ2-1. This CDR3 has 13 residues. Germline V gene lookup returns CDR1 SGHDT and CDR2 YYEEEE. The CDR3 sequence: CASSLGSKPQQFF.

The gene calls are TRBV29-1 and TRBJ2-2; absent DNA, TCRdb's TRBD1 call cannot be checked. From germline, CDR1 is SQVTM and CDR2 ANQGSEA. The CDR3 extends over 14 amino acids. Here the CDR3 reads CSVGETGLAGELFF.

CDR3: CASSLRLAGKTQYF. This sequence joins TRBV12-3 or TRBV12-4 and TRBJ2-5. The CDR3 consists of 14 residues.

CDR3: CSADRANTEAFF. The V and J genes are TRBV29-1 and TRBJ1-1; with no DNA, the TCRdb D assignment of TRBD1 cannot be verified. Germline lookup yields CDR1 SQVTM and CDR2 ANQGSEA. CDR3 length equals 12 residues.

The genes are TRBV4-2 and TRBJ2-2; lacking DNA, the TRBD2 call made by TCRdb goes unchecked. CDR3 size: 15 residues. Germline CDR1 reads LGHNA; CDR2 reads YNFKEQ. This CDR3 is CASSQDEEVAGELFF.

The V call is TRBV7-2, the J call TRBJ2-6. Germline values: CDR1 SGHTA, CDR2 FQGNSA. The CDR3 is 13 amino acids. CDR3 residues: CASSYAGANVLTF. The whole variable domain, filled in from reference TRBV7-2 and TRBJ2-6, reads GAGVSQSPSNKVTEKGKDVELRCDPISGHTALYWYRQSLGQGLEFLIYFQGNSAPDKSGLPSDRFSAERTGGSVSTLTIQRTQQEDSAVYLCASSYAGANVLTFGAGSRLTVL.

The CDR3 protein is CASSSDTSRKQFF. V usage is TRBV12-3 or TRBV12-4 and J usage is TRBJ2-1; absent DNA, TCRdb's TRBD2 call cannot be checked. This CDR3 region has 13 residues.

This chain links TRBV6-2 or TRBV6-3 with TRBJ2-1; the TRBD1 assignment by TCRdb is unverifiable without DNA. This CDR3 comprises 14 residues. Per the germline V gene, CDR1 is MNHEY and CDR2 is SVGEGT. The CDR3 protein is CASQSPGGDNEQFF.

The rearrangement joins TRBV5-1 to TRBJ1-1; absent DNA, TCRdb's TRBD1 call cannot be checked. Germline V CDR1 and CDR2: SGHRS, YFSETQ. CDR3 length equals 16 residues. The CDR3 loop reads CASSLEPTGGRTEAFF.

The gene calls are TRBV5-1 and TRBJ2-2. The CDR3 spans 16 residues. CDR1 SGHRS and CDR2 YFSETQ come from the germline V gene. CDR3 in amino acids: CASSFRHGSNTGELFF.

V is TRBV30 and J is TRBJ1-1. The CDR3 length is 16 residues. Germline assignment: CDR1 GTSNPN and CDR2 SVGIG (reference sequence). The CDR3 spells CAWSVSFRVTNTEAFF.

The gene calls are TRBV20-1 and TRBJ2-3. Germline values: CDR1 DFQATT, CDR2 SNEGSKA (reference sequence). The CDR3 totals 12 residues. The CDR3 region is CSARVNIDTQYF.

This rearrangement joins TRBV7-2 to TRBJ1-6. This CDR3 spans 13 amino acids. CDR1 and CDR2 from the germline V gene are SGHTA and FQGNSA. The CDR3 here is CASSEVGNSPLHF. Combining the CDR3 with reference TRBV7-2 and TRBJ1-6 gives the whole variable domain GAGVSQSPSNKVTEKGKDVELRCDPISGHTALYWYRQSLGQGLEFLIYFQGNSAPDKSGLPSDRFSAERTGGSVSTLTIQRTQQEDSAVYLCASSEVGNSPLHFGNGTRLTVT.

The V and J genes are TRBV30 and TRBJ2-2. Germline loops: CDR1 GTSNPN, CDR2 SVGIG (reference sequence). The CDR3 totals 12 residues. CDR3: CAWSVGAGELFF.

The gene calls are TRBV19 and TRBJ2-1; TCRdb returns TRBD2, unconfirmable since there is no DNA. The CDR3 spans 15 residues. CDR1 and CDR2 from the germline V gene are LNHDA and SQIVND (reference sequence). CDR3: CASSPQRGGRNEQFF.

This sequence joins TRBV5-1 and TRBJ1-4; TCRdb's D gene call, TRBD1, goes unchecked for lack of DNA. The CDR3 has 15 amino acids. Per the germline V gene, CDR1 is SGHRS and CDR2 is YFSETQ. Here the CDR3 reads CASSPLGRGNEKLFF.

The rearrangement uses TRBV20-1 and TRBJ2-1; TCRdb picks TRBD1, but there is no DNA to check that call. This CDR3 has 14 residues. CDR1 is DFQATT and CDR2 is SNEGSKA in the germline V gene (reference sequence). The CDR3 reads CSARAAGRYNEQFF.

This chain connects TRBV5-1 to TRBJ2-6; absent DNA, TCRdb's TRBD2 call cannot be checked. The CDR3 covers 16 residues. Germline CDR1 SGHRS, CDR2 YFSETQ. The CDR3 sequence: CASSGVVGGGANVLTF. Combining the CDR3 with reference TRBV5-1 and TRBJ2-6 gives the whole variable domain KAGVTQTPRYLIKTRGQQVTLSCSPISGHRSVSWYQQTPGQGLQFLFEYFSETQRNKGNFPGRFSGRQFSNSRSEMNVSTLELGDSALYLCASSGVVGGGANVLTFGAGSRLTVL.

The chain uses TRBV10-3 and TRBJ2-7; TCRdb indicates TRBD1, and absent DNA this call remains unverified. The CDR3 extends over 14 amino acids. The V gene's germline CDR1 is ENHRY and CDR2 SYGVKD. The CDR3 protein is CAIRATRGFNEQYF.